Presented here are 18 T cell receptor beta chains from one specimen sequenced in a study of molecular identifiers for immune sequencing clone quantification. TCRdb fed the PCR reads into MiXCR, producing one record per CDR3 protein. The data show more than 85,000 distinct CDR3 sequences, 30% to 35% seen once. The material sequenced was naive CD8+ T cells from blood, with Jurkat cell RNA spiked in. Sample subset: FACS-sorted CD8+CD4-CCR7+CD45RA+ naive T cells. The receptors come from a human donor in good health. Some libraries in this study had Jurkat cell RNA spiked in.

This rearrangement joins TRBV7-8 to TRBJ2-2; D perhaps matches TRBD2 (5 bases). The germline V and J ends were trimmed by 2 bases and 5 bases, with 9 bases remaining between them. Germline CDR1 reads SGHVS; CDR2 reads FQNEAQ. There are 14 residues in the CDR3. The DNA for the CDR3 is TGTGCCAGCAGCTTACGAGGAGGTACCGGGGAGCTGTTTTTT. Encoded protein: CASSLRGGTGELFF.

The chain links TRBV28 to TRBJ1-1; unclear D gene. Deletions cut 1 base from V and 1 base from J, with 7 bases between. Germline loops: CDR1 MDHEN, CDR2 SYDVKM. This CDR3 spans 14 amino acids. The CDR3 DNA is TGTGCCAGCAGTTTATCCTACAGGAACACTGAAGCTTTCTTT. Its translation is CASSLSYRNTEAFF.

In DNA, the CDR3 is TGTGCCAGCAAGTCGGCAGGGCAGTACAATGAGCAGTTCTTC. It encodes CASKSAGQYNEQFF. The V and J genes are TRBV6-5 and TRBJ2-1, with D possibly matching TRBD1 (5 bases). The CDR3 extends over 14 amino acids. V lost 7 bases, J lost 4 bases, and 14 bases lay in between. Germline values: CDR1 MNHEY, CDR2 SVGAGI.

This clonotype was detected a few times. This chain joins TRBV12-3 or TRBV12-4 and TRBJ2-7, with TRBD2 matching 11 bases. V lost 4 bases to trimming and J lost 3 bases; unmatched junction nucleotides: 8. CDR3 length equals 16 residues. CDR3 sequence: CASSSPTGTSGYEQYF. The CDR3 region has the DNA TGTGCCAGCAGTTCACCTACCGGGACTAGCGGCTACGAGCAGTACTTC.

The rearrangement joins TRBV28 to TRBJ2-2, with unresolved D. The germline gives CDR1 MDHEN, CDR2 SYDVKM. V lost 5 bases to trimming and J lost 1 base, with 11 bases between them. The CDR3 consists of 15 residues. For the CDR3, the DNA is TGTGCCAGCAGTCCAACTACGGTGAACACCGGGGAGCTGTTTTTT. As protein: CASSPTTVNTGELFF.

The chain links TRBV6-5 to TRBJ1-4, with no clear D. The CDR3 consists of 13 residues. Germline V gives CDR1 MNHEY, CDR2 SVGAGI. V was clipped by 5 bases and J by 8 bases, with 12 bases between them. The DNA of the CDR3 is TGTGCCAGCAGTACATTAGTCGACGAAAAACTGTTTTTT. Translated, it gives CASSTLVDEKLFF.

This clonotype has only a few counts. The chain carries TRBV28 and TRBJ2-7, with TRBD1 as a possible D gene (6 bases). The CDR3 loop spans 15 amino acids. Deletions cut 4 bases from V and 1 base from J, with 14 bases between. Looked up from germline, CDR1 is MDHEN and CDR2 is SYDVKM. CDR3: CASSWGPGQSYEQYF. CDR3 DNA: TGTGCCAGCAGTTGGGGTCCGGGACAATCCTACGAGCAGTACTTC.

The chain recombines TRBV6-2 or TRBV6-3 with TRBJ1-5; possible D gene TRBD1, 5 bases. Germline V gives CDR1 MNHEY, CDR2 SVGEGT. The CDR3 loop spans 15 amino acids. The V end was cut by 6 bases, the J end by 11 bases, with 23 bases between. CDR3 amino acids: CASSLPGETRRSQHF. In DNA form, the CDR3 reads TGTGCCAGCAGCCTCCCGGGGGAGACGCGTCGGTCCCAGCATTTT.

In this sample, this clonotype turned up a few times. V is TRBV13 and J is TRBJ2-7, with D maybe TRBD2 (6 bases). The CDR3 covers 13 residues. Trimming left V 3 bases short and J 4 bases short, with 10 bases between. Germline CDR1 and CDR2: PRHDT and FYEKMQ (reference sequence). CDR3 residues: CASSFRAGYEQYF. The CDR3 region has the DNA TGTGCCAGCAGCTTCAGGGCGGGGTACGAGCAGTACTTC.

CDR3 sequence reads: CASSYPPPETQYF. The CDR3, as DNA: TGTGCCAGCAGTTACCCGCCTCCGGAGACCCAGTACTTC. The chain recombines TRBV6-5 with TRBJ2-5; D unclear. Trimming took 2 bases from V and 5 from J, leaving 9 bases between them. The CDR3 loop spans 13 amino acids. Germline CDR1 is MNHEY and CDR2 is SVGAGI.

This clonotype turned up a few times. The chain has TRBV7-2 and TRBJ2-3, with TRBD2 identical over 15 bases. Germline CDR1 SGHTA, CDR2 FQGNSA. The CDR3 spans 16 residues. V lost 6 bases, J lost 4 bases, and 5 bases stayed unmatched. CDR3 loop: CASRPGTSGRSDTQYF. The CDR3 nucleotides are TGTGCCAGCAGACCTGGGACTAGCGGGAGGTCAGATACGCAGTATTTT.

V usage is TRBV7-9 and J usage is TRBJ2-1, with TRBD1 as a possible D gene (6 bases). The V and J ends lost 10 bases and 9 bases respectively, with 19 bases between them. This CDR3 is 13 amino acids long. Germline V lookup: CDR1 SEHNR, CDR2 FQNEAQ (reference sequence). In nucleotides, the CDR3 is TGTGCCACCGAGGACAGCTTCCTCAGTGAGCAGTTCTTC. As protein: CATEDSFLSEQFF.

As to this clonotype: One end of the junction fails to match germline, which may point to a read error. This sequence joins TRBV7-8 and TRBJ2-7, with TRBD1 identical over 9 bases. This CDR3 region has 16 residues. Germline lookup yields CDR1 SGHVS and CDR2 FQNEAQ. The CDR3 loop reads CASSSSGTGTRYERYF. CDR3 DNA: TGTGCCAGCAGCTCGTCCGGGACAGGGACCCGATACGAGCGGTACTTC.

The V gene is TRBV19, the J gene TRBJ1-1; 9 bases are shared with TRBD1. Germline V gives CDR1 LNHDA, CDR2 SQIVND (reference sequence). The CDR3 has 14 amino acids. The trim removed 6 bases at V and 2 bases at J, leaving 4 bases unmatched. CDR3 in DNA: TGTGCCAGTAGCTACAGGGGGCCTAACACTGAAGCTTTCTTT. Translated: CASSYRGPNTEAFF.

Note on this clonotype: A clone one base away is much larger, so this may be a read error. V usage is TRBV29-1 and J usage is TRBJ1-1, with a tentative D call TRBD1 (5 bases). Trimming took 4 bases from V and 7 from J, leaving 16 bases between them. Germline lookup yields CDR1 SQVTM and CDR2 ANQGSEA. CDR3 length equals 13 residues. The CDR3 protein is CSVVIGAGHEAFF. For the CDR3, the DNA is TGCAGCGTTGTTATAGGGGCCGGCCATGAAGCTTTCTTT.

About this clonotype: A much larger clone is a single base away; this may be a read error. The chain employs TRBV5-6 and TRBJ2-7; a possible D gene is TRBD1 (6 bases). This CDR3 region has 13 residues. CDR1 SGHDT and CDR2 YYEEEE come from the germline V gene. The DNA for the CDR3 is TGTACCAGCAGCCCGGGGACACCCTACGAGCAGTACTTC. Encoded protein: CTSSPGTPYEQYF.

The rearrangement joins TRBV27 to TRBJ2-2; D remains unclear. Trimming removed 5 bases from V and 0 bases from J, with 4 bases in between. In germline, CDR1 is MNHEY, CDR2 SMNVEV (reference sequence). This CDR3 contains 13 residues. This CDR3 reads CASSPTNTGELFF. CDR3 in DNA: TGTGCCAGCAGTCCCACGAACACCGGGGAGCTGTTTTTT.

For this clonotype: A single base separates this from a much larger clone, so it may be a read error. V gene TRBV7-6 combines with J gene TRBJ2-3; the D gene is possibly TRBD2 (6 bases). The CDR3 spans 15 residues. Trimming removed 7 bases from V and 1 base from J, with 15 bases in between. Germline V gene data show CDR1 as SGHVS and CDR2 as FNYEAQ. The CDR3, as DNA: TGTGCCAGCAACCAAGGGACTGGAGGCACAGATACGCAGTATTTT. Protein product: CASNQGTGGTDTQYF.